The 7 T cell receptor beta chains listed next were all sequenced from one sample in a study of radiotherapy plus CTLA-4 blockade in lung cancer. Produced via immunoSEQ multiplex PCR; TCRdb's table is partial and in-frame only. The data contain around 100,000 clones, 65% to 75% of them seen just once; the ten biggest clones take up approximately 3%. Sequenced material: peripheral blood, taken from a patient treated with radiotherapy plus ipilimumab. The receptors were sampled from a human donor with non-small cell lung cancer who had a partial response to radiotherapy plus ipilimumab. Some clones in this sample may be carry-over from other donors' samples.

The V and J genes are TRBV18 and TRBJ1-1; D is undetermined. The CDR3 extends over 13 amino acids. V lost 6 bases to trimming and J lost 1 base, with 9 bases between them. The germline CDR1 and CDR2 sequences are KGHSH and LQKENI. The CDR3 reads CASSTGKNTEAFF. The CDR3 DNA reads TGTGCCAGCTCCACGGGGAAGAACACTGAAGCTTTCTTT.

The V call is TRBV7-2, the J call TRBJ2-2; D gene ambiguous. Germline CDR1 SGHTA, CDR2 FQGNSA. Trimming took 3 bases from V and 9 from J, leaving 5 bases between them. The CDR3 runs to 11 residues. The CDR3 sequence: CASSLYWELFF. The CDR3 nucleotides read TGTGCCAGCAGCTTGTACTGGGAGCTGTTTTTT.

On this clone: The same CDR3 also results from other DNA sequences found in this sample. J is TRBJ2-3 and V is TRBV7-2; 13 bases agree with TRBD2. Germline V lookup: CDR1 SGHTA, CDR2 FQGNSA. This CDR3 region has 16 residues. Trimming took 1 base from V and 3 from J; bases not matched to a gene: 1. The CDR3 loop reads CASSLGLAGGTDTQYF. DNA for the CDR3: TGTGCCAGCAGCTTAGGACTAGCGGGGGGTACAGATACGCAGTATTTT.

The chain employs TRBV18 and TRBJ2-7, with 8 bases identical to TRBD1. V shed 6 bases and J 4 bases; nucleotides not matched to a gene: 8. The CDR3 is 14 amino acids. The V gene's germline CDR1 is KGHSH and CDR2 LQKENI. DNA for the CDR3: TGTGCCAGCTCCCCCGGGACAGGCCCTTACGAGCAGTACTTC. Translation: CASSPGTGPYEQYF. Variable domain in full (rest from reference TRBV18 and TRBJ2-7): NAGVMQNPRHLVRRRGQEARLRCSPMKGHSHVYWYRQLPEEGLKFMVYLQKENIIDESGMPKERFSAEFPKEGPSILRIQQVVRGDSAAYFCASSPGTGPYEQYFGPGTRLTVT.

This clone has a handful of counts. J is TRBJ2-1 and V is TRBV10-3; no clear D. The ends were cut back, 8 bases at V and 8 bases at J, with 10 bases in the middle. CDR1 is ENHRY and CDR2 is SYGVKD in the germline V gene. The CDR3 runs to 11 residues. The CDR3 region is CAIQAWDEQFF. In nucleotides, the CDR3 is TGTGCCATCCAGGCGTGGGATGAGCAGTTCTTC.

The chain uses TRBV29-1 and TRBJ2-3, with a weak D call TRBD1 (5 bases). Germline CDR1 and CDR2: SQVTM and ANQGSEA. This CDR3 is 14 amino acids long. Trimming removed 2 bases at V and 4 bases at J, with 13 bases between. Written as DNA, the CDR3 is TGCAGCGTTGAACAGGGTGGAGTGGCAGATACGCAGTATTTT. Translating gives CSVEQGGVADTQYF.

This chain connects TRBV5-1 to TRBJ1-5; D gene ambiguous. Germline loops: CDR1 SGHRS, CDR2 YFSETQ. The CDR3 is 13 amino acids. Trimming left V 0 bases short and J 5 bases short, with 6 bases between. CDR3 nucleotide sequence: TGCGCCAGCAGCTTGGACAGAGATCAGCCCCAGCATTTT. This sequence encodes CASSLDRDQPQHF.